The 27 T cell receptor beta chains below were found in one sample sequenced in a study of CD8 T cells in ankylosing spondylitis. TCRdb processed the 5' RACE reads anew with MiXCR; each CDR3 protein has one entry. Of approximately 250,000 distinct CDR3 sequences listed, under 12% are singletons. The sequenced material came from blood, either unsorted or a sorted T cell fraction (not recorded which). These TCRs come from a male donor with ankylosing spondylitis or in good health (not recorded which).

This clonotype was seen a single time. The chain has TRBV29-1 and TRBJ2-1; TRBD2 matches at 12 bases. V was pared by 7 bases and J by 14 bases, with 21 bases of the junction left unmatched. The germline CDR1 and CDR2 sequences are SQVTM and ANQGSEA. The CDR3 extends over 16 amino acids. CDR3 in amino acids: CSALAGGTLFTRREFF. CDR3 DNA sequence: TGCAGCGCCCTAGCGGGAGGGACCTTGTTTACAAGGAGGGAGTTCTTC.

This chain joins TRBV9 and TRBJ2-2; maybe TRBD1 (7 bases). This CDR3 has 16 residues. V was cut by 3 bases and J by 4 bases, with 16 bases left in between. The germline V gene has CDR1 SGDLS and CDR2 YYNGEE. The CDR3 DNA reads TGTGCCAGCAGCGGGAGGGGGCGGGAAGGCACCGGGGAGCTGTTTTTT. Amino acid sequence: CASSGRGREGTGELFF.

The rearrangement uses TRBV7-9 and TRBJ1-2; 7 bases align to TRBD1. The CDR3 runs 13 residues. V lost 5 bases, J lost 7 bases, and 7 bases stayed unmatched. The V gene's germline CDR1 is SEHNR and CDR2 FQNEAQ (reference sequence). The CDR3 DNA follows: TGTGCCAGCAGCCCGACAGGGTCCCCTGGCTACACCTTC. It encodes CASSPTGSPGYTF.

This clonotype was recorded at least ten times. This rearrangement joins TRBV5-1 to TRBJ2-3, with 13 bases identical to TRBD2. Germline CDR1 is SGHRS and CDR2 is YFSETQ. With 3 bases clipped from V and 4 bases from J, the junction kept 5 bases outside the gene matches. CDR3 length: 16 amino acids. The CDR3 DNA follows: TGCGCCAGCAGCTCTTCACTAGCGGGGGGGGCAGATACGCAGTATTTT. It is translated as CASSSSLAGGADTQYF.

There are many counts of this clonotype. The V and J genes are TRBV14 and TRBJ2-1, with 11 bases lining up with TRBD2. V gave up 3 bases and J gave up 7 bases; unmatched junction bases: 8. Germline V CDR1 and CDR2: SGHDN, FVKESK. The CDR3 consists of 16 residues. The CDR3 region is CASSQAIAGGVNEQFF. Written as DNA, the CDR3 is TGTGCCAGCAGCCAGGCTATAGCGGGAGGGGTTAATGAGCAGTTCTTC. The entire variable domain, with the rest obtained from reference TRBV14 and TRBJ2-1, is as follows: EAGVTQFPSHSVIEKGQTVTLRCDPISGHDNLYWYRRVMGKEIKFLLHFVKESKQDESGMPNNRFLAERTGGTYSTLKVQPAELEDSGVYFCASSQAIAGGVNEQFFGPGTRLTVL.

This clonotype was observed many times. V and J are TRBV7-2 and TRBJ1-2, with a weak D call TRBD1 (6 bases). CDR1 is SGHTA, CDR2 FQGNSA, per germline. V was trimmed by 5 bases and J by 7 bases, leaving 17 bases between them. CDR3 length: 14 amino acids. CDR3 protein: CASSPGGGSAGYTF. The CDR3 coding sequence is TGTGCCAGCAGCCCGGGGGGGGGCTCGGCTGGCTACACCTTC.

This clonotype appeared many times. This chain joins TRBV27 and TRBJ1-1, with TRBD1 matching 8 bases. Germline V lookup: CDR1 MNHEY, CDR2 SMNVEV (reference sequence). The V segment lost 8 bases and the J segment 3 bases; nucleotides outside the gene matches: 8. The CDR3 contains 14 residues. CDR3 DNA sequence: TGTGCCAGCCGAACACAGGGGGTTCACACTGAAGCTTTCTTT. Translating gives CASRTQGVHTEAFF.

This clonotype appeared many times. The gene calls are TRBV4-1 and TRBJ1-2, with D possibly being TRBD1 (6 bases). With 4 bases removed from V and 4 bases from J, the gap between germline ends came to 16 bases. Germline CDR1 MGHRA, CDR2 YSYEKL. CDR3 size: 15 residues. CDR3 loop: CASSPEGGFGYGYTF. CDR3 DNA: TGCGCCAGCAGCCCCGAGGGGGGCTTTGGCTATGGCTACACCTTC.

The chain uses TRBV29-1 and TRBJ1-1, with 9 bases lining up with TRBD1. The CDR3 consists of 13 residues. Germline loops: CDR1 SQVTM, CDR2 ANQGSEA. The J segment lost 6 bases and the V segment lost 3 bases, leaving 5 bases of the junction unmatched. The CDR3 DNA sequence: TGCAGCGTTGACAGACAGGGGGTGGCTGAAGCTTTCTTT. Translated, it gives CSVDRQGVAEAFF.

This clonotype showed up many times. This chain joins TRBV6-1 and TRBJ1-1; D remains unclear. CDR1 is MNHNS and CDR2 is SASEGT in the germline V gene. Trimming removed 9 bases from V and 1 base from J, with 12 bases in between. The CDR3 contains 13 residues. CDR3 loop: CASTRAPNTEAFF. The CDR3 region has the DNA TGTGCCAGTACAAGGGCCCCGAACACTGAAGCTTTCTTT.

This clonotype was recorded many times. The gene calls are TRBV10-2 and TRBJ1-2; D not resolved. Germline lookup yields CDR1 WSHSY and CDR2 SAAADI. V lost 4 bases, J lost 5 bases, and 8 bases lay in between. This CDR3 region has 12 residues. The CDR3 DNA follows: TGCGCCAGCAGTGCAATGTCGTATGGCTACACCTTC. Its translation is CASSAMSYGYTF.

Points on this clonotype: With a much larger clone just one base away, this may be a read error. The chain links TRBV6-1 to TRBJ1-1; tentatively, D is TRBD1 (5 bases). Per the germline V gene, CDR1 is MNHNS and CDR2 is SASEGT. The CDR3 contains 16 residues. V was cut by 5 bases and J by 0 bases, with 16 bases left in between. In nucleotides, the CDR3 is TGTGCCAGCAGTAGGTCAGGGAAAAGGATGAACACTGAAGCTTTCTTT. Translating it yields CASSRSGKRMNTEAFF.

This clonotype was picked up many times. The chain uses TRBV5-1 and TRBJ2-2; D possibly corresponds to TRBD1 (5 bases). This CDR3 is built from 16 residues. V lost 4 bases to trimming and J lost 4 bases, with 17 bases between them. Germline values: CDR1 SGHRS, CDR2 YFSETQ. The DNA of the CDR3 is TGCGCCAGCAGCCGAGCCCCAGGGTCGAGCACCGGGGAGCTGTTTTTT. Translating it yields CASSRAPGSSTGELFF.

This clonotype was observed at least ten times. The chain recombines TRBV6-1 with TRBJ1-2; possible D gene TRBD1, 6 bases. Germline V lookup: CDR1 MNHNS, CDR2 SASEGT. The CDR3 totals 14 residues. Trimming pared 7 bases from V and 0 bases from J, leaving 12 bases between. CDR3 protein: CASTDRTANYGYTF. DNA of the CDR3: TGTGCCAGCACAGACAGGACTGCTAACTATGGCTACACCTTC.

CDR3 nucleotide sequence: TGTGCCAGCAGCTTAGCCCCTACAGGTCTAGCCAAAAACATTCAGTACTTC. It is translated as CASSLAPTGLAKNIQYF. This chain joins TRBV7-2 and TRBJ2-4; a possible D gene is TRBD1 (5 bases). The CDR3 extends over 17 amino acids. V lost 0 bases, J lost 0 bases, and 12 bases lay in between. Germline CDR1 is SGHTA and CDR2 is FQGNSA.

This clonotype appeared many times. The rearrangement links TRBV3-1 to TRBJ1-6; D is undetermined. The CDR3 spans 12 residues. Looked up from germline, CDR1 is LGHDT and CDR2 is YNNKEL (reference sequence). Trimming took 4 bases from V and 7 from J, leaving 5 bases between them. This CDR3 is CASSRENSPLHF. The CDR3 DNA is TGTGCCAGCAGCCGAGAGAATTCACCCCTCCACTTT. The full variable domain, its missing parts supplied by reference TRBV3-1 and TRBJ1-6, is DTAVSQTPKYLVTQMGNDKSIKCEQNLGHDTMYWYKQDSKKFLKIMFSYNNKELIINETVPNRFSPKSPDKAHLNLHINSLELGDSAVYFCASSRENSPLHFGNGTRLTVT.

On this clonotype: This may be a read error: a much more frequent sequence differs by one nucleotide. V usage is TRBV20-1 and J usage is TRBJ1-2, with D hard to call. The length of the CDR3 is 10 residues. Germline V gene lookup returns CDR1 DFQATT and CDR2 SNEGSKA (reference sequence). CDR3 protein: CSTRNYGYTF. The CDR3 bases are TGCAGTACTAGGAACTATGGCTACACCTTC.

This clonotype was picked up many times. The chain combines TRBV5-1 with TRBJ1-5; D ambiguous. Per the germline V gene, CDR1 is SGHRS and CDR2 is YFSETQ. Trimming left V 2 bases short and J 2 bases short, with 14 bases between. This CDR3 region has 16 residues. The CDR3 region is CASSFGPTGGNQPQHF. The CDR3 coding sequence is TGCGCCAGCAGCTTCGGGCCCACGGGCGGCAATCAGCCCCAGCATTTT.

In its sample, this clonotype was seen many times. The chain recombines TRBV5-1 with TRBJ2-3; D unclear. Germline V gene data show CDR1 as SGHRS and CDR2 as YFSETQ. The CDR3 is 14 amino acids. Trimming shortened V by 3 bases and J by 2 bases, and 10 bases separated the two germline ends. CDR3 in amino acids: CASSSGFLTDTQYF. The CDR3 nucleotides read TGCGCCAGCAGCTCGGGCTTCCTCACAGATACGCAGTATTTT. The full variable domain, in which reference TRBV5-1 and TRBJ2-3 provide the parts outside the CDR3, is KAGVTQTPRYLIKTRGQQVTLSCSPISGHRSVSWYQQTPGQGLQFLFEYFSETQRNKGNFPGRFSGRQFSNSRSEMNVSTLELGDSALYLCASSSGFLTDTQYFGPGTRLTVL.

The chain is built from TRBV3-1 and TRBJ2-3; tentatively, D is TRBD2 (8 bases). CDR3 length: 17 residues. Between the trimmed V and J ends, which lost 11 bases and 0 bases, there was a span of 24 bases. CDR1 LGHDT and CDR2 YNNKEL come from the germline V gene (reference sequence). The CDR3 protein is CAPQGGTRGESTDTQYF. CDR3 coding DNA: TGTGCCCCCCAGGGGGGGACTAGGGGGGAAAGCACAGATACGCAGTATTTT.

In this sample, this clonotype turned up many times. V is TRBV30 and J is TRBJ2-1; 7 bases agree with TRBD2. Germline V gene sequence: CDR1 GTSNPN, CDR2 SVGIG (reference sequence). Trimming cost V 3 bases and J 2 bases; bases outside gene matches: 10. The CDR3 has 16 residues. This CDR3 is CAWSVGYREAYNEQFF. In DNA, the CDR3 is TGTGCCTGGAGCGTAGGCTATCGGGAGGCCTACAATGAGCAGTTCTTC.

This clonotype showed up many times. The chain recombines TRBV5-1 with TRBJ2-1; possibly TRBD1 for D (6 bases). Per germline, CDR1 SGHRS and CDR2 YFSETQ. The CDR3 covers 18 residues. The ends were cut back, 3 bases at V and 0 bases at J, with 19 bases in the middle. This CDR3 is CASSSQGWWANSYNEQFF. The CDR3 region has the DNA TGCGCCAGCAGCTCCCAGGGGTGGTGGGCGAACTCCTACAATGAGCAGTTCTTC.

This clonotype was detected many times. This chain connects TRBV5-1 to TRBJ1-1; possibly TRBD1 for D (5 bases). V was clipped by 0 bases and J by 4 bases, with 10 bases between them. Germline lookup yields CDR1 SGHRS and CDR2 YFSETQ. The CDR3 loop spans 14 amino acids. For the CDR3, the DNA is TGCGCCAGCAGCTTGGCTCGGGGCTTCACTGAAGCTTTCTTT. Protein sequence: CASSLARGFTEAFF.

At least ten counts were recorded for this clonotype. As DNA, the CDR3 is TGTGCCAGCAGTTACAGGCTGAGGGACCACAATGAGCAGTTCTTC. This translates into CASSYRLRDHNEQFF. J is TRBJ2-1 and V is TRBV6-5, with D perhaps matching TRBD1 or TRBD2 (5 bases each). Per the germline V gene, CDR1 is MNHEY and CDR2 is SVGAGI. Between the trimmed V and J ends, which lost 2 bases and 5 bases, there was a span of 13 bases. The CDR3 is made up of 15 amino acids.

With regard to this clonotype: A read error may be the cause here, since a much bigger clone is one base away. V usage is TRBV20-1 and J usage is TRBJ2-3; D not certain. Germline V CDR1 and CDR2: DFQATT, SNEGSKA (reference sequence). This CDR3 is built from 15 residues. The CDR3 coding sequence is TGCAGTGCTAGAGGGTCCCATTATGGTACAGATACGCGGTATTTT. Translated: CSARGSHYGTDTRYF.

This clonotype has just a few counts. The V call is TRBV12-3 or TRBV12-4, the J call TRBJ2-2, with a possible D match to TRBD2 (5 bases). V lost 5 bases and J lost 4, with 11 bases in between. This CDR3 contains 14 residues. The CDR3 nucleotides read TGTGCCAGCAGTCCCTTGGGGAGCACCGGGGAGCTGTTTTTT. Encoded protein: CASSPLGSTGELFF.

This clonotype was recorded many times. CDR3 protein: CASVAGTPHFNEQFF. The CDR3 nucleotides are TGTGCCAGCGTAGCTGGGACACCCCATTTCAATGAGCAGTTCTTC. The J gene is TRBJ2-1, the V gene TRBV12-3 or TRBV12-4, with D perhaps TRBD1 (6 bases). This CDR3 contains 15 residues. V lost 8 bases, J lost 6 bases, and 20 bases lay in between.